The sequence of this T cell receptor (beta chain) was determined in a study of blood T cells in healthy people across ages (dated by TCRdb to between 2015 and 2017). At the level of the whole study: In model experiments, roughly one uniquely barcoded TCR beta cDNA molecule per two T cells was captured by template switching. To track age-related changes in TCR beta repertoire diversity, the study relied on deep sequencing normalized with unique cDNA molecular identifiers. The donors were split into four age groups: young (average 16 years), middle-aged (39), aged (more than 60) and long-lived (roughly 86). The study analyzed two additional independent replicas of 1 million unique cDNA reads from the same blood draw for two donors, one aged 18 to 29 and one aged 80 or older. What the work shows at the level of the full study, not this receptor alone: Compared with the aged group, the long-lived group had more naive CD4+ T cells, fewer expanded clones and increased TCR diversity, a pattern suggesting age selection. Total diversity estimates from one million sequenced T cells were considered lower bounds and underestimates. A strong correlation was found between observed TCR beta diversity and the percentage of naive T cells measured by flow cytometry. Conclusive comparison of naive and antigen-experienced compartments was prevented by the profiling of bulk unsorted PBMCs. Donor CMV infection status was unknown, potentially confounding age-related changes in expanded clonotypes. Observed TCR beta diversity per million T cells fell roughly linearly with age, and a significant reduction was already apparent by age around 40.

Receptors were amplified or captured by 5' RACE. TCRdb shows the sequencer as Illumina HiSeq 2500. The second PCR ran for roughly 7 to 11 cycles and used a J-beta primer mix along with a sample-barcoded 5' primer. A template-switch 5' adaptor carrying 12 random nucleotides introduced a unique molecular identifier onto each TCR beta cDNA molecule. Each sample yielded at least 2.5 million CDR3-containing paired-end reads. First-strand cDNA synthesis was performed from all RNA using the Mint cDNA synthesis kit, with priming by a TRBC-specific oligonucleotide. Following uracil-DNA glycosylase treatment, a first 18-cycle PCR with universal primers M1SS and BC2_uni_R was performed on all cDNA. Turning to the authors' computational methods: For normalization, 1 million high-quality reads were randomly selected from each sample, with every read carrying a distinct molecular identifier. Instead of being binned into consensus sequences, reads that shared molecular identifiers were thrown out. CDR3 identification, clonotype clustering and error correction used MiTCR with a Q25 quality threshold and the strictest error-elimination algorithm. A nonparametric unseen species model using Euler transformation provided a lower-bound estimate of total TCR beta diversity. Through fastp at Q25 and MiXCR, TCRdb rebuilt clones from the public reads, retaining in-frame beta chains. Merged by CDR3 protein, the rows form single entries marked with the most common genes and DNA. In this record, the V and J calls reflect TCRdb's handling and not the investigators' own analysis. The sample includes over 700,000 distinct CDR3 sequences, with around 25% observed a single time. 8% to 10% of the sample is in the top ten clones.

CDR1 and CDR2, looked up from the germline V gene, are SGHTA and FQGTGA. The CDR3 starts with the cysteine, ends with the phenylalanine, and has 17 residues. CDR3 DNA is the only sequence kept; it has 51 bases, read in frame from the first base. The approximately 40 donors, aged roughly 6 to 95 years, were systemically healthy Caucasian individuals from Russia. Each donor gave about 9.2 milliliters of peripheral blood, drawn into EDTA-treated Vacutainer tubes. PBMCs were isolated by Ficoll-Paque density-gradient centrifugation, with at least 6 million obtained per sample. Total RNA, at least 6 micrograms per sample, was extracted from PBMCs with Trizol reagent. For every donor, flow cytometry on a PBMC aliquot measured the percentage of naive CD45RAhigh/CD27high T cells. Regarding this clonotype: Its antigen has not been determined. Base qualities were left out, and no much larger clone turns up one base away.

These same data were also listed under a study on T cells of mothers and their children. As the second paper documents: The donors were nine systemically healthy Caucasian individuals, made up of three mothers and their six children. cDNA synthesis used all of the extracted RNA, with about 1.5 ug of RNA in each 15 ul reaction. In the second PCR, the M1S primer introduced both the sample barcodes and 2-4 random nucleotides. Each mother yielded over 9 million TCR beta CDR3 reads and each child 2.5 million to 3 million reads. Thymic selection shapes the output of TCR recombination in a similar way in related and unrelated pairs, and inherited differences have a minor effect. Normalized repertoire overlap in related mother-child pairs was always slightly higher than in unrelated mother-child pairs, but the difference was never significant. No persistent microchimeric T cell clones were found, with a detection sensitivity of roughly 92 clones per million clonotypes. Deep NGS was used in the study to compare the TCR beta repertoires of mothers and children and to look for features that separate related mother-child pairs from unrelated individuals. On average, the children were approximately 11 +/- 4 years old, while the mothers were about 40 +/- 4 years old. Libraries were sequenced on Illumina HiSeq 2000 with 100+100 nt paired-end reads after adapter ligation with NEBNext reagents. To prevent cross-contamination, the mother and child libraries were prepared one month apart and sequenced in separate runs. For each donor, between about 500,000 and 2,000,000 distinct TCR beta clonotypes were identified. Naive TCR beta clonotypes were estimated from low-frequency clonotypes matched to each donor's FACS-determined naive share, without sorting.

The V gene is TRBV7-3 and the J gene is TRBJ2-5, with no D gene named confidently. The tail of the sequence fits TRBJ2-1 better, so the J call may be wrong. The TCR sequence derives from a boy aged 5 to 17 in good health. Specimen: blood. The encoded CDR3 is CASSLLSGLAADNEQFF. The base sequence is TGTGCCAGCAGCTTATTATCCGGGCTCGCCGCCGACAATGAGCAGTTCTTC.